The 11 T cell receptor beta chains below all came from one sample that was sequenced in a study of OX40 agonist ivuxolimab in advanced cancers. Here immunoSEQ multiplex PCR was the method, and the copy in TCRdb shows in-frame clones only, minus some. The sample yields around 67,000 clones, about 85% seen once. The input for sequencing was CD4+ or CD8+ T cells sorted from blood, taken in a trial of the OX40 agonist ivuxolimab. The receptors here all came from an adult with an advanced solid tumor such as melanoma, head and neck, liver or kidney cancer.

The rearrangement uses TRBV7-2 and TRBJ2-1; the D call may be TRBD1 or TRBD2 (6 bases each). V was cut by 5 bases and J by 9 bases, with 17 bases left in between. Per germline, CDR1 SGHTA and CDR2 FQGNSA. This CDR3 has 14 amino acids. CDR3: CASSPNRGLSEQFF. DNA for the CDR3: TGTGCCAGCAGCCCTAATCGGGGGCTTAGTGAGCAGTTCTTC.

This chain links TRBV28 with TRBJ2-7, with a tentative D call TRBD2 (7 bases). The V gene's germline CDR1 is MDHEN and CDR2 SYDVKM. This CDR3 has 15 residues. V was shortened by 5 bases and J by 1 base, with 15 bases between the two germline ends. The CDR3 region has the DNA TGTGCCAGCAGTCCCCAGGGGAGGGGATCCTACGAGCAGTACTTC. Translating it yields CASSPQGRGSYEQYF.

The CDR3: CASSYGGSQGNTIYF. CDR3 DNA sequence: TGTGCCAGCAGTTACGGGGGCAGCCAGGGAAACACCATATATTTT. The rearrangement uses TRBV6-5 and TRBJ1-3, with D possibly TRBD1 on 6 matching bases. The germline gives CDR1 MNHEY, CDR2 SVGAGI. The CDR3 consists of 15 residues. Deletions cut 2 bases from V and 4 bases from J, with 12 bases between.

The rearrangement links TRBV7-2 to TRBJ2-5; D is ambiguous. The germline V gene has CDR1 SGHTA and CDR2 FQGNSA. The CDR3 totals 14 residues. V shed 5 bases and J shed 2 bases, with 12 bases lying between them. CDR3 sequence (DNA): TGTGCCAGCAGCCCATGGGTTTTACAAGAGACCCAGTACTTC. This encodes CASSPWVLQETQYF.

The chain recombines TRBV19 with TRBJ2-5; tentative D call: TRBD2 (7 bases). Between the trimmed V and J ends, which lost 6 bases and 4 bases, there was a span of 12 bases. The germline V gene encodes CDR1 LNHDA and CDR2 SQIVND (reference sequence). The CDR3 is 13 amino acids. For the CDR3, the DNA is TGTGCCAGTAGGGGAGGGGGGGTAGAGACCCAGTACTTC. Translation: CASRGGGVETQYF.

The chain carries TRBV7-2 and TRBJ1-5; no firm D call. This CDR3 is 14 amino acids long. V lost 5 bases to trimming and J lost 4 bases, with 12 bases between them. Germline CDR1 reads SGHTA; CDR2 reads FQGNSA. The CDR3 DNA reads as TGTGCCAGCAGCAACCCGGGCAAAAATCAGCCCCAGCATTTT. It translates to CASSNPGKNQPQHF.

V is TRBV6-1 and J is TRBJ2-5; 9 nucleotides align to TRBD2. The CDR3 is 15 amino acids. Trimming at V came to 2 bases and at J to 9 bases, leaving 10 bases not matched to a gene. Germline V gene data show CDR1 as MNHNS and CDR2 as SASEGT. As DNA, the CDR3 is TGTGCCAGCAGTGAAAATAGCGGCGGGGGGGGTTCCCAGTACTTC. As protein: CASSENSGGGGSQYF.

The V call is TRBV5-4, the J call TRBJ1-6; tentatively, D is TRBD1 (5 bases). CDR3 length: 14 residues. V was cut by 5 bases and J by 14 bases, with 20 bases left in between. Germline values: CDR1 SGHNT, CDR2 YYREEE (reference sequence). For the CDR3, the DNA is TGTGCCAGCAGTACCGGGACTCCAGAATGGTCCCTCCACTTT. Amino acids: CASSTGTPEWSLHF.

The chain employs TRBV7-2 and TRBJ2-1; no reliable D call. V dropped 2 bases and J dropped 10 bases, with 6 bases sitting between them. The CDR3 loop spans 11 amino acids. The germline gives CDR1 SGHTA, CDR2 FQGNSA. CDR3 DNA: TGTGCCAGCAGCTTAATGGTGGAGCAGTTCTTC. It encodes CASSLMVEQFF.

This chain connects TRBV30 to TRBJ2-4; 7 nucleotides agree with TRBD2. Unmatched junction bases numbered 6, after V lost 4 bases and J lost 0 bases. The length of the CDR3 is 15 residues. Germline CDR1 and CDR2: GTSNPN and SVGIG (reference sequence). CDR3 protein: CAWMGGALAKNIQYF. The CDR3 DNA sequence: TGTGCCTGGATGGGAGGGGCCCTAGCCAAAAACATTCAGTACTTC.

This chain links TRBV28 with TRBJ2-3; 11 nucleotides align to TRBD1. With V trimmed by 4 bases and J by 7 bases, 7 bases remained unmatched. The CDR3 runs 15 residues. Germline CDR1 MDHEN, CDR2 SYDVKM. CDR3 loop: CASSSSGTGGYTQYF. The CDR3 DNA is TGTGCCAGCAGTTCTTCCGGGACAGGGGGATATACGCAGTATTTT. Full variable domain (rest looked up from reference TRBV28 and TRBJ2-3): DVKVTQSSRYLVKRTGEKVFLECVQDMDHENMFWYRQDPGLGLRLIYFSYDVKMKEKGDIPEGYSVSREKKERFSLILESASTNQTSMYLCASSSSGTGGYTQYFGPGTRLTVL.